This T cell receptor beta chain is drawn from a study of human T cells and chemical hapten exposure. Total RNA was extracted from unfractionated whole blood. Library construction involved attaching unique molecular identifiers to individual cDNA molecules, which allowed quantitative, reproducible TCR counting. Per the original data handling: Sequenced samples showed a median of approximately 96,000 TCRs each, with counts running from about 20,000 to 690,000. TCRdb re-called the reads through MiXCR, storing one row per CDR3 protein. The authors' filters were not applied to this entry. The sample gives fewer than 150,000 distinct CDR3 sequences, more than 8.5% of which show up once; roughly 1.5% is in the top ten. Germline CDR1 is SEHNR and CDR2 is FQNEAQ (reference sequence). Trimming removed 5 bases from V and 0 bases from J, with 10 bases in between. The CDR3 extends over 15 amino acids.

The chain combines TRBV7-9 with TRBJ2-2, with D perhaps TRBD1 or TRBD2 (5 bases each). Sequencing was performed on whole blood. This receptor was obtained from a human donor in good health. Some clones in this sample may be carry-over from other donors' samples. CDR3 DNA sequence: TGTGCCAGCAGCGCCGGGACGGCGAACACCGGGGAGCTGTTTTTT. This translates into CASSAGTANTGELFF. Full variable domain (rest looked up from reference TRBV7-9 and TRBJ2-2): DTGVSQNPRHKITKRGQNVTFRCDPISEHNRLYWYRQTLGQGPEFLTYFQNEAQLEKSRLLSDRFSAERPKGSFSTLEIQRTEQGDSAMYLCASSAGTANTGELFFGEGSRLTVL.